This TCR beta chain was observed in a study of OX40 agonist ivuxolimab in advanced cancers. Study summary: Ivuxolimab is a fully human IgG2 antibody that activates OX40 (CD134). The group had a mean age of 60 years, ranged from roughly 20 to 80, and was 82.7% male. Findings and limits, study-wide: Dosing at 0.1 to 3.0 mg/kg was accompanied by clonal expansion of CD4+ and CD8+ blood T cells by week 6.

This clone appeared a single time. The target antigen is unknown. Profiling relied on immunoSEQ multiplex PCR, and the TCRdb table lists in-frame clones only, not all of them. The sample yields under 150,000 clones, approximately 92% seen once. Drawing of blood for sampling happened at baseline, at cycle 4 day 1, and at cycle 7 day 1. Germline values: CDR1 SGHTA, CDR2 FQGTGA. The CDR3 length is 15 residues. Trimming took 2 bases from V and 2 from J; bases not matched to a gene: 3. Specimen: CD4+ or CD8+ T cells sorted from blood, collected in a trial of the OX40 agonist ivuxolimab. The source of this sequence is an adult with an advanced solid tumor such as melanoma, head and neck, liver or kidney cancer. The chain recombines TRBV7-3 with TRBJ2-3, with TRBD2 identical over 8 bases. CDR3 sequence: CASSLRGGFTDTQYF. The CDR3 nucleotides are TGTGCCAGCAGCTTACGGGGGGGATTCACAGATACGCAGTATTTT.